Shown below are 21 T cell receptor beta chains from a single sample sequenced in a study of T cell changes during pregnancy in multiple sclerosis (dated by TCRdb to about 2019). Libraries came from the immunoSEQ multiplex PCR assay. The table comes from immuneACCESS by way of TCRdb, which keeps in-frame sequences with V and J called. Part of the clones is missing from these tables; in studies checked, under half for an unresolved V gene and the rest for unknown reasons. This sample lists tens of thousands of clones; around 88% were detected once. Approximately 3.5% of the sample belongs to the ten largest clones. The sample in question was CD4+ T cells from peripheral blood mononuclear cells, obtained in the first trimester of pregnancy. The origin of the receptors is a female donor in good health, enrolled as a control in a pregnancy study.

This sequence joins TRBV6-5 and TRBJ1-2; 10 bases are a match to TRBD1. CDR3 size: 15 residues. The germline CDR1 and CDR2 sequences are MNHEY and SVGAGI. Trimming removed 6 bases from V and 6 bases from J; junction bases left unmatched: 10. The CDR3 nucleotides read TGTGCCAGCAGACAATGGCCGGGACAGGGGAATGGCTACACCTTC. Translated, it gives CASRQWPGQGNGYTF.

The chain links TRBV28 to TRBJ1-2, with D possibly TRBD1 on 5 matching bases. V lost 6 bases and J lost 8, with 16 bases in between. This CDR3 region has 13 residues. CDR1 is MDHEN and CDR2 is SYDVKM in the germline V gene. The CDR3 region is CASSGRAGRGYTF. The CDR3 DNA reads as TGTGCCAGCAGCGGCCGGGCAGGGCGAGGCTACACCTTC.

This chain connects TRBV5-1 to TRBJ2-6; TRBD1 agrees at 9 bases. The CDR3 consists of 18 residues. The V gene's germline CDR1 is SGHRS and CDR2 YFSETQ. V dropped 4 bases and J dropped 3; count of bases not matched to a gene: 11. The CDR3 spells CASSHRDRVSYGANVLTF. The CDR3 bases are TGCGCCAGCAGCCACCGGGACAGGGTATCATATGGGGCCAACGTCCTGACTTTC.

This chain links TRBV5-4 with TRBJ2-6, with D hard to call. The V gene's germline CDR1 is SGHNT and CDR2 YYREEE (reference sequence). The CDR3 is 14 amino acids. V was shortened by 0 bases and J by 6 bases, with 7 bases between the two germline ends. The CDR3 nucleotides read TGTGCCAGCAGCTTGGGGGCTTTGGCCAACGTCCTGACTTTC. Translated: CASSLGALANVLTF.

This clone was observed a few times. The CDR3 DNA follows: TGCGCCAGCAGTCCGGACAACGGTCAGCCCCAGCATTTT. Encoded protein: CASSPDNGQPQHF. The rearrangement joins TRBV10-1 to TRBJ1-5; a possible D gene is TRBD1 (5 bases). The CDR3 consists of 13 residues. Trimming pared 5 bases from V and 6 bases from J, leaving 11 bases between. Germline-derived CDR1 and CDR2 are WNHNN and SYGVQD (reference sequence).

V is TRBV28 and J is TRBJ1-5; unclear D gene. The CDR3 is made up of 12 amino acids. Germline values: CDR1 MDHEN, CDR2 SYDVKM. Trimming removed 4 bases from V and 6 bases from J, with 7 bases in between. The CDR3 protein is CASSSVGQPQHF. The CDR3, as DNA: TGTGCCAGCAGTTCCGTCGGTCAGCCCCAGCATTTT.

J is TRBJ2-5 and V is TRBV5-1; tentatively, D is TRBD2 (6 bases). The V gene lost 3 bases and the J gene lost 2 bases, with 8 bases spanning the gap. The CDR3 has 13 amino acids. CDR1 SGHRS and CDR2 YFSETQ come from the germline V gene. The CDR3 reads CASSWGTQETQYF. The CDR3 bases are TGCGCCAGCAGCTGGGGGACTCAAGAGACCCAGTACTTC.

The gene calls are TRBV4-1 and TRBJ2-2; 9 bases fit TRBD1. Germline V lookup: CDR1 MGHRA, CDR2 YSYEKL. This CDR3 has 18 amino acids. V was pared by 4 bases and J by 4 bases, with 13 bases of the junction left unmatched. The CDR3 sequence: CASSLPRTGVRSTGELFF. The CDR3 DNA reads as TGCGCCAGCAGCCTTCCCCGGACAGGGGTTAGGAGCACCGGGGAGCTGTTTTTT.

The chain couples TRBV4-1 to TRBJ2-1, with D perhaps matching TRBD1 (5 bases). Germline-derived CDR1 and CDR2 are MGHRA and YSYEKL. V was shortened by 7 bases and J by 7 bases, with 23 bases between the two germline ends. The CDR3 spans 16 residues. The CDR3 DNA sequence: TGCGCCAGCAAGAAGTTTCCAGGGCCGAATAAAAATGAGCAGTTCTTC. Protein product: CASKKFPGPNKNEQFF.

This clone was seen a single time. The CDR3 spells CASSLGGAENIQYF. CDR3 in DNA: TGTGCCAGCAGCTTGGGGGGCGCGGAAAACATTCAGTACTTC. The chain links TRBV5-4 to TRBJ2-4; possible D gene TRBD1, 5 bases. The CDR3 is made up of 14 amino acids. Germline V lookup: CDR1 SGHNT, CDR2 YYREEE (reference sequence). Trimming stripped 0 bases from V and 5 bases from J, with 9 bases between.

The CDR3 sequence is CASSPRSGQGELFF. The CDR3 DNA sequence: TGTGCCAGCAGCCCCCGGAGCGGCCAGGGGGAGCTGTTTTTT. The chain employs TRBV7-2 and TRBJ2-2; possible D gene TRBD2, 5 bases. There are 14 residues in the CDR3. Germline V gene sequence: CDR1 SGHTA, CDR2 FQGNSA. The germline V and J ends were trimmed by 5 bases and 8 bases, with 15 bases remaining between them.

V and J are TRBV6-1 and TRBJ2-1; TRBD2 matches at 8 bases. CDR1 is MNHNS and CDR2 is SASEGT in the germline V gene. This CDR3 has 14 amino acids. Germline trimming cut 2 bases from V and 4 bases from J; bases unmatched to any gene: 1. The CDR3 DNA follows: TGTGCCAGCAGTGAACCTAGCGGGTACAATGAGCAGTTCTTC. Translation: CASSEPSGYNEQFF.

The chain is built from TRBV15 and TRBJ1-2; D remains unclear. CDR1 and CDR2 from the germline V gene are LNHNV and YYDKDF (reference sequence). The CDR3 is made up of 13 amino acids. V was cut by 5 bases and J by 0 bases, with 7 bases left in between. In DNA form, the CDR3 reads TGTGCCACCAGCGGCGGGTCTAACTATGGCTACACCTTC. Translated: CATSGGSNYGYTF.

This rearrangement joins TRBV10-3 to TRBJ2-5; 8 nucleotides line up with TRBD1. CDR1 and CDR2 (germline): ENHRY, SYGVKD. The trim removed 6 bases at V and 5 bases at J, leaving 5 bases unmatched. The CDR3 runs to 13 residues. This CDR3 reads CAIRHRDRETQYF. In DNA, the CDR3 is TGTGCCATCAGGCACCGGGACAGGGAGACCCAGTACTTC.

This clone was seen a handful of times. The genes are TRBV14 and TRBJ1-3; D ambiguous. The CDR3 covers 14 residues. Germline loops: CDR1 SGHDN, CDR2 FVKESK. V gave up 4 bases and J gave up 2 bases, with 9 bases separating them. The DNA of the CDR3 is TGTGCCAGCAGCCCCCTAGGCCCTGGAAACACCATATATTTT. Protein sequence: CASSPLGPGNTIYF.

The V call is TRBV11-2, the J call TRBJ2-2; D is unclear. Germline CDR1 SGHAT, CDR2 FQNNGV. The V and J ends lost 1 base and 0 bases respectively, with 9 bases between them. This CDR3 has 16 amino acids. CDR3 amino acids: CASSLAWATNTGELFF. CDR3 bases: TGTGCCAGCAGCTTAGCGTGGGCTACGAACACCGGGGAGCTGTTTTTT.

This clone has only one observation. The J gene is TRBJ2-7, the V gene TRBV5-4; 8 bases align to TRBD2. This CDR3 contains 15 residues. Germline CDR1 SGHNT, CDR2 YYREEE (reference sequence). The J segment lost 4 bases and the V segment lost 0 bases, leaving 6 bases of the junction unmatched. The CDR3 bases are TGTGCCAGCAGCTTGGACCCACTAGCGGATTACGAGCAGTACTTC. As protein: CASSLDPLADYEQYF.

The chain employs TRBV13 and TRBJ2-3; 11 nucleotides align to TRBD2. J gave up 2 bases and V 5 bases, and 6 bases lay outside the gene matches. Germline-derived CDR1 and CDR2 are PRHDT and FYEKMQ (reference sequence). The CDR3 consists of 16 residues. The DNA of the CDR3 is TGTGCCAGCAGCGCCACTAGCGGGGGACCCACAGATACGCAGTATTTT. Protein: CASSATSGGPTDTQYF.

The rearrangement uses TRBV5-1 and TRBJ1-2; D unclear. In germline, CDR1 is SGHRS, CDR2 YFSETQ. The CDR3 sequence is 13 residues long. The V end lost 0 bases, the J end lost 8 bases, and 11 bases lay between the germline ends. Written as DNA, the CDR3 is TGCGCCAGCAGCTTGGGGGCGGGAGAGGGCTACACCTTC. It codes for CASSLGAGEGYTF.

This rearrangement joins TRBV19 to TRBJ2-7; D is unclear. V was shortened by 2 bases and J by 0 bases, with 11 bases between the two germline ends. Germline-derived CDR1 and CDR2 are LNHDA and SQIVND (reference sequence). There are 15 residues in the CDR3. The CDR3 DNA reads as TGTGCCAGTAGTATAAGTAGGCGGAGCTCCTACGAGCAGTACTTC. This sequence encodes CASSISRRSSYEQYF.

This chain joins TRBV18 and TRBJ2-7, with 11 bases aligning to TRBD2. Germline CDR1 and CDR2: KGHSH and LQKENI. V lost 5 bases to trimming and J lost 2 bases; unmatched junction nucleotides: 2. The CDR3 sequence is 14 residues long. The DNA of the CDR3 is TGTGCCAGCTCAGCTAGCGGGAGGCCCTACGAGCAGTACTTC. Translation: CASSASGRPYEQYF.